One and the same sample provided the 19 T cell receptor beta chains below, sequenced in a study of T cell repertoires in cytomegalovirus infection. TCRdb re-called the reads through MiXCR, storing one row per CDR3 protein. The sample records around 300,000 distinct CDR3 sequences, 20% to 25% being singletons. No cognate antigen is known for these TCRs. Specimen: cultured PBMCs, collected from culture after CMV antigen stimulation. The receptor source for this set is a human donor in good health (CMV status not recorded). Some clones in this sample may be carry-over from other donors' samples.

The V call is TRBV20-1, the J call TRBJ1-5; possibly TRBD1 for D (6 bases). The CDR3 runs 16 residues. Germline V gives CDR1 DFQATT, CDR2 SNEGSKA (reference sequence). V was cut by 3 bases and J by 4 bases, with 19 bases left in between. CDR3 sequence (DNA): TGCAGTGCTAGGGAATCTTCCAGGGGATGGAATCAGCCCCAGCATTTT. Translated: CSARESSRGWNQPQHF.

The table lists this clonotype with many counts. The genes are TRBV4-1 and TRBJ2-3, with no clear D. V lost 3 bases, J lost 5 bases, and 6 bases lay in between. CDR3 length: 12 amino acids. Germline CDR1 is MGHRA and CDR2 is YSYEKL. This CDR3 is CASSQREDTQYF. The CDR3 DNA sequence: TGCGCCAGCAGCCAGAGAGAAGATACGCAGTATTTT.

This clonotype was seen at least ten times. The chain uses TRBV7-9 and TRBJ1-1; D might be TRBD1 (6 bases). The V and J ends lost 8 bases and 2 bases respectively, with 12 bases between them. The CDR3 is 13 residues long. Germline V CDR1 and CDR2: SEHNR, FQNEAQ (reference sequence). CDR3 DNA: TGTGCCAGCGGCAGGGGCTCAAACACTGAAGCTTTCTTT. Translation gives CASGRGSNTEAFF.

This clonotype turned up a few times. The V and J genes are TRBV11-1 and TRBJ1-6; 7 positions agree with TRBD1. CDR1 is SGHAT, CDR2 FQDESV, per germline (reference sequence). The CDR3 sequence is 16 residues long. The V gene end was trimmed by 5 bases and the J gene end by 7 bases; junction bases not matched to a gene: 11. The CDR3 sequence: CASSNDPGQQNSPLHF. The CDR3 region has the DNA TGTGCCAGCAGCAACGATCCGGGACAGCAAAATTCACCCCTCCACTTT.

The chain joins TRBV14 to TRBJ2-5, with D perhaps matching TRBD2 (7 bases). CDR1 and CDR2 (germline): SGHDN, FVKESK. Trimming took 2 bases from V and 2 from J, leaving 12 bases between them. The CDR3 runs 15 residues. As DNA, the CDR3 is TGTGCCAGCAGCCAACAGGGGAGGGCACAAGAGACCCAGTACTTC. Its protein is CASSQQGRAQETQYF.

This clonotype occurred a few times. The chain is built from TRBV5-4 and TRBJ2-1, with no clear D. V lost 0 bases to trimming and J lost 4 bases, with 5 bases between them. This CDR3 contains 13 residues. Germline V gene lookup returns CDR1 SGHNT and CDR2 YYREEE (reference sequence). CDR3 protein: CASSLEWYNEQFF. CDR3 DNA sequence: TGTGCCAGCAGCTTGGAGTGGTACAATGAGCAGTTCTTC.

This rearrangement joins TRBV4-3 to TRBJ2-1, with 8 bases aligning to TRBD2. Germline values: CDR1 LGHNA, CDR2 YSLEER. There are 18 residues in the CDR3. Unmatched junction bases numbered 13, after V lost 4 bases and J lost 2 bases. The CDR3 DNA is TGCGCCAGCAGCCCCGTGCTGCCACGGGAGGGCCCCTACAATGAGCAGTTCTTC. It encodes CASSPVLPREGPYNEQFF.

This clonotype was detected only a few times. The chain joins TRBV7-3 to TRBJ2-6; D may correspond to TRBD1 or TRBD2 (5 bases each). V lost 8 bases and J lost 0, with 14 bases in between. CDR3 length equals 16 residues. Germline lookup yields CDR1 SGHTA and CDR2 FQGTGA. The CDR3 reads CASATGASSGANVLTF. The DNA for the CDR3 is TGTGCCAGCGCGACCGGGGCGAGCTCTGGGGCCAACGTCCTGACTTTC. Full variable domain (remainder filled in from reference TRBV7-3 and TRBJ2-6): GAGVSQTPSNKVTEKGKYVELRCDPISGHTALYWYRQSLGQGPEFLIYFQGTGAADDSGLPNDRFFAVRPEGSVSTLKIQRTERGDSAVYLCASATGASSGANVLTFGAGSRLTVL.

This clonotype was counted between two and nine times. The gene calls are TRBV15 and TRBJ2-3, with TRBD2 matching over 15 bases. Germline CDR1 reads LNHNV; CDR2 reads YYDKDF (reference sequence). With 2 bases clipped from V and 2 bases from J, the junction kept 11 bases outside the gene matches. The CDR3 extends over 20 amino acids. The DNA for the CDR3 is TGTGCCACCAGCAGACCTCGGGGACTAGCGGGAGGTGGGATCACAGATACGCAGTATTTT. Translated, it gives CATSRPRGLAGGGITDTQYF.

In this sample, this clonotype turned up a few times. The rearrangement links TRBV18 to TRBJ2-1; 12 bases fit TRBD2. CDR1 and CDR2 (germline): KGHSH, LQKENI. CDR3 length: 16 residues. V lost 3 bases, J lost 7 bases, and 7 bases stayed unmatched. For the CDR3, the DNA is TGTGCCAGCTCACCCTCTAGCGGGAGGGCGAATAATGAGCAGTTCTTC. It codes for CASSPSSGRANNEQFF. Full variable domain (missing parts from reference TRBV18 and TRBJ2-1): NAGVMQNPRHLVRRRGQEARLRCSPMKGHSHVYWYRQLPEEGLKFMVYLQKENIIDESGMPKERFSAEFPKEGPSILRIQQVVRGDSAAYFCASSPSSGRANNEQFFGPGTRLTVL.

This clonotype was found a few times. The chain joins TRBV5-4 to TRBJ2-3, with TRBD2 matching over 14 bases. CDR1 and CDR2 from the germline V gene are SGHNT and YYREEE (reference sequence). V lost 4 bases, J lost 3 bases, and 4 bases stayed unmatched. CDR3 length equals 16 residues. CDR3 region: CASSERLAGGTDTQYF. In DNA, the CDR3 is TGTGCCAGCAGCGAAAGACTAGCGGGAGGGACAGATACGCAGTATTTT.

DNA for the CDR3: TGTGCCAGCAGTTTATCCGCTAGGGACCCAGATACGCAGTATTTT. Translated: CASSLSARDPDTQYF. This chain uses TRBV27 with TRBJ2-3, with D perhaps being TRBD1 or TRBD2 (5 bases each). CDR3 length: 15 residues. V lost 0 bases to trimming and J lost 4 bases, with 11 bases between them. In germline, CDR1 is MNHEY, CDR2 SMNVEV (reference sequence).

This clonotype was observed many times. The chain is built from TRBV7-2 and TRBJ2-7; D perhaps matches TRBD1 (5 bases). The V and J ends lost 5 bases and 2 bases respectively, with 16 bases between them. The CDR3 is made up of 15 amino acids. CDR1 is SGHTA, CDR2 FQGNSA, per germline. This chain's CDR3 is CASSRETDPTYEQYF. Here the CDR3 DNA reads TGTGCCAGCAGCCGTGAGACAGACCCCACCTACGAGCAGTACTTC.

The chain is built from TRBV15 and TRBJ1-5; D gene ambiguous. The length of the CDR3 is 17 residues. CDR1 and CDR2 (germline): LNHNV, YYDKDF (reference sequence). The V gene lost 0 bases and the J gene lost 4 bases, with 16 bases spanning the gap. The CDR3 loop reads CATSRDRETVPNQPQHF. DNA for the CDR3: TGTGCCACCAGCAGAGATCGCGAAACAGTACCAAATCAGCCCCAGCATTTT.

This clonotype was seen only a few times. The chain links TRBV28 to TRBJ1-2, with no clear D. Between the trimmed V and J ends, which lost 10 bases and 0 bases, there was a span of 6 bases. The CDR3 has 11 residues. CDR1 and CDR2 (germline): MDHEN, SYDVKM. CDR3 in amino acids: CATTTNYGYTF. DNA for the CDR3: TGTGCCACTACGACTAACTATGGCTACACCTTC.

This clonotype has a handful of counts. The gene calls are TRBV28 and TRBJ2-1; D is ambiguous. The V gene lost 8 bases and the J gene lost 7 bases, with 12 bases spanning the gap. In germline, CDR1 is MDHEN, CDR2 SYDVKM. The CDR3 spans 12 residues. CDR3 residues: CASPSSKNEQFF. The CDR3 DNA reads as TGTGCCAGCCCTTCTTCTAAAAATGAGCAGTTCTTC.

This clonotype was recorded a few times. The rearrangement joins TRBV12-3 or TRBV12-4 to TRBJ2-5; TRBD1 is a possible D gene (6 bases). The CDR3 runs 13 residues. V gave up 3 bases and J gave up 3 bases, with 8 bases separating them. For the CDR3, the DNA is TGTGCCAGCAGTTTTAACAGGGAAGAGACCCAGTACTTC. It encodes CASSFNREETQYF.

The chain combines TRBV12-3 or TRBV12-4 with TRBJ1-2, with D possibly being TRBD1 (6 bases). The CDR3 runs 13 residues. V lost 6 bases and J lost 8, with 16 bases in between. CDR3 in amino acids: CASSPTGLWGYTF. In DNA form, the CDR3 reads TGTGCCAGCAGCCCCACAGGGTTATGGGGCTACACCTTC.

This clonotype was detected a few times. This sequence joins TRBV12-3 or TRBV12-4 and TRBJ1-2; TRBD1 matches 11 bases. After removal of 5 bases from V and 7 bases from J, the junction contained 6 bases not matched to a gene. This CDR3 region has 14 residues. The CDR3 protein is CASSRGQGAVGYTF. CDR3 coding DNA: TGTGCCAGCAGTCGAGGACAGGGGGCTGTTGGCTACACCTTC.